This T cell receptor beta chain was identified in a study of blood T cell repertoires in COVID-19. The CDR3 has 14 amino acids. The germline CDR1 and CDR2 sequences are LNHDA and SQIVND (reference sequence). Between the trimmed V and J ends, which lost 7 bases and 2 bases, there was a span of 12 bases. In the original workflow: Counts of nucleated cells, estimated from reference gene primer amplification, were obtained. The data were produced by immunoSEQ multiplex PCR, yet TCRdb's version contains in-frame clones alone and is incomplete. V and J calls and clone size are as listed in that table; D and trimming were resolved from the DNA. The sample has 160,000 or so clones; around 84% are singletons.

Sequenced input: peripheral blood. This TCR was sampled from a woman aged 50 to 65 with COVID-19, enrolled during active disease. This chain links TRBV19 with TRBJ1-5; unclear D gene. CDR3 in amino acids: CASKEGSGNQPQHF. DNA for the CDR3: TGTGCCAGTAAGGAGGGATCGGGCAATCAGCCCCAGCATTTT.